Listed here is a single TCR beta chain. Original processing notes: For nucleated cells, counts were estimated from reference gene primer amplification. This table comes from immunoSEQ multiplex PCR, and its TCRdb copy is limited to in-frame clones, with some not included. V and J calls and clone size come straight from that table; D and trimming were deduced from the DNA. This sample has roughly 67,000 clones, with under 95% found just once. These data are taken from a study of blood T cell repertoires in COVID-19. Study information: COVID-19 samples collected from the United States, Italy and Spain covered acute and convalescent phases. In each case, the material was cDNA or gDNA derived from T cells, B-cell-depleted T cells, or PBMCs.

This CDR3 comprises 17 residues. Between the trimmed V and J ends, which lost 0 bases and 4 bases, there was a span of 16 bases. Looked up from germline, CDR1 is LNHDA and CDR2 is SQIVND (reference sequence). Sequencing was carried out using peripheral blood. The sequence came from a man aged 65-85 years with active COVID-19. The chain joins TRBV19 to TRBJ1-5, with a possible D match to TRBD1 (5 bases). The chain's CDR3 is CASSIDLVTARNQPQHF. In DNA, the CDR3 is TGTGCCAGTAGTATAGATCTTGTGACAGCCCGGAATCAGCCCCAGCATTTT. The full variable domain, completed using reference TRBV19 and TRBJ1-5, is DGGITQSPKYLFRKEGQNVTLSCEQNLNHDAMYWYRQDPGQGLRLIYYSQIVNDFQKGDIAEGYSVSREKKESFPLTVTSAQKNPTAFYLCASSIDLVTARNQPQHFGDGTRLSIL.